This T cell receptor beta chain was identified during a study of cytomegalovirus exposure and HLA in healthy donors (dated 2017 in TCRdb). For the wider study: In an earlier analysis of fewer than 750 of the donors, approximately 300 Gb of sequence data and 90 million to 120 million unique TCR beta sequences from 150 million to 200 million T cells were reported. An early release that covered about 600 HLA-typed donors contained around 300 gigabases of sequencing data and tens of millions of unique TCR sequences. The genetic ancestry cluster associated with self-reported Caucasian donors included around 76% of the 398 genotyped donors. The study aimed to test whether cataloging public T cell receptors could reveal signatures of past pathogen exposure. The study used immunosequencing to profile the T cell repertoires of approximately 630 subjects and linked those repertoires to cytomegalovirus serostatus. Besides the first cohort of 666 subjects, a separate validation cohort made up of 120 or so different subjects was used. High-throughput TCR immunosequencing, statistical association of individual TCRs with disease status, and machine learning were combined to predict cytomegalovirus infection status. In a later analysis, previously published TCR beta repertoires from 666 donors were re-analyzed and high-resolution HLA genotyping was added so that TCR occurrence patterns could be studied. In the later analysis, no new phenotypic data were used to find candidate immune exposures; instead, reliance was placed on TCR beta sequences and their occurrence across donors. To decide whether each TCR beta V gene segment behaved as functional or pseudogenic, an earlier analysis of some 540 of the donors relied on high-throughput TCR beta sequencing. Alongside the repertoire data, information on donor age, sex, ethnicity and CMV serostatus was compiled. A later genetic analysis took genome-wide SNP genotypes for about 55% of the 666 donors and used that subset as a discovery cohort. Every repertoire in the discovery cohort had been generated on one and the same sequencing platform. Both class I and class II loci were covered by HLA typing, at four-digit resolution. The number of donors typed differed by locus, with roughly 629-640 for A, B, C, DRB1 and DQB1, 522 for DQA1, approximately 580 for DPA1, and under 490 for DPB1. Because of strong linkage in the cohort, five DR-DQ haplotypes were treated as single units for association and clustering. Among about 400 genotyped donors of the cohort, an average of about 240,000 unique TCR beta nucleotide sequences was sequenced per donor, of which roughly 17% were non-productive.

The cohort comprised more than 550 healthy bone marrow donors. All cohort members were sampled while nominally healthy, although unrecorded immune exposures were likely present. The donor was CMV seronegative and was included in the group of several hundred seronegative cohort members. A peripheral blood sample was collected from each donor, and TCR beta sequencing was performed on peripheral blood mononuclear cells. Genomic DNA was extracted from the blood cell samples with the Qiagen DNeasy Blood Extraction Kit. The library was obtained by the immunoSEQ multiplex PCR assay. For the multiplex PCR, a mixture combining 60 forward primers for TCR Vbeta segments and 13 reverse primers for TCR Jbeta segments was used. The CDR3 region of rearranged TCR beta genes was amplified from genomic DNA by a multiplex PCR assay. The amplified TCR beta libraries were sequenced on the Illumina HiSeq System as 87-base-pair reads. Concerning the study's data processing: Across the 670 or so repertoires, a later analysis counted some 81 million unique TCR beta chains, around 10 million of which were shared by at least two donors. Raw reads were error-corrected and collapsed into unique sequences by a nearest-neighbor algorithm in which closely related sequences were merged to remove PCR and sequencing errors. CDR3 sequences were aligned to IMGT reference sequences to assign V, D and J gene segments. For a sequence to be retained, a match of at least six nucleotides was required to both a V gene segment and a J gene segment. Rearrangements were classified as productive when the CDR3 lacked stop codons and remained in frame with V and J, and all other rearrangements were classified as non-productive. CDR3 was defined by IMGT convention, running from the second conserved V-encoded cysteine to the conserved J-encoded phenylalanine. Sequences without an unambiguous match to a single V gene segment were excluded from the earlier analysis of over 500 of the donors. In an earlier analysis of approximately 550 of the donors, V segments were called functional above 56.7% productive rearrangements and were called segregating when the between-donor standard deviation exceeded 5%. A statistical classification framework was built for diagnosing cytomegalovirus status from the catalog of TCR beta chain sequences. In a later analysis, TCR nucleotide sequences were compared against IMGT/GENE-DB human TR gene sequences so that V and J genes could be assigned. Using the TCRdist pipeline, a later analysis assigned CDR3 sequences along with most-parsimonious VDJ recombination scenarios. In a later analysis, every TCR beta chain was defined by the combination of its CDR3 amino acid sequence and its V-gene family, and reads without a unique V-gene family were dropped. To address suspected cross-contamination and a sequencing artifact, a later analysis removed several hundred highly shared, low-generation-probability nucleotide sequences. A later analysis calculated a clonal expansion index for each public chain from normalized within-repertoire ranks of inferred template counts. In a later analysis, generation probabilities were computed using a VDJ recombination model fitted to out-of-frame rearrangements, and the results were checked against IGoR. A later analysis scored TCR-TCR, TCR-HLA and TCR-CMV co-occurrence with hypergeometric tests, applying a repertoire-size bias correction to TCR pairs. False discovery rates were estimated in a later analysis by permuting HLA or CMV assignments 20 times. A later analysis grouped co-occurring TCRs with DBSCAN, adding TCRdist sequence similarity when clustering within HLA-allele-positive subsets. For co-occurrence clustering, repertoires with fewer than 30,000 or more than 120,000 public chains were excluded, along with five or six repertoires with anomalous nucleotide sharing. Imported from immuneACCESS, the table was reduced by TCRdb to in-frame sequences with V and J called. These copies leave out some clones; in studies compared against another copy, an unresolved V gene accounts for under half, and the cause of the remainder is not known. V and J calls plus clone size are reproduced from that table; the DNA served to infer D and trimming. In this sample the table shows 200,000 to 250,000 clones, 65% to 90% of which occur a single time. The leading ten clones occupy 1.4% of the sample.

A word on this clone: The clone's antigen remains unknown. The record has no base qualities; no much larger clone is one base away.

General study outcomes and caveats: A further reported finding was that TCR beta sequences accurately predicted the HLA-A and HLA-B alleles for most subjects in the first cohort. Roughly uniform sequencing depth across donors was assumed in presence/absence analyses, although this assumption may not hold. A later genetic analysis associated a missense DCLRE1C variant with V-gene and J-gene trimming of TCR beta chains, and an independent cohort replicated the association. A later analysis associated about 18,000 TCR beta sequences with specific HLA alleles at a false discovery rate of 0.05. The cohort was sequenced for TCR beta chains only, and without alpha or paired-chain data the features that could be detected were limited. The study listed 150 to 200 TCR beta chains as associated with cytomegalovirus. A later analysis reported that several top co-occurrence clusters appeared linked to parvovirus B19, influenza, CMV and Epstein-Barr virus. Correlated functional status among segregating V segments might reflect linkage disequilibrium, but an unknown experimental factor could not be ruled out. It was suggested by the authors that the approach could potentially be generalized to other disease states and immunological phenotypes. Because some donors lacked HLA typing at each locus, the association tests relied only on the typed subset. Compared with the 666-donor mean, donors in an Asian-associated ancestry cluster had fewer N-insertions in productive TCRs, according to a later genetic analysis. Three of the identified cytomegalovirus-associated TCR beta chains were confirmed in vitro to be specific for cytomegalovirus antigens. CMV serostatus was the only immune exposure information available for the cohort. A later analysis found that TCR association rates varied across HLA loci, with DRB1 alleles showing the most associated TCRs and HLA-C alleles the fewest. Most TCR sequences were observed very rarely across donors, whereas some public TCRs were present in many individuals. An earlier analysis of 450 to 750 of the donors showed that most TCR beta V segments appeared in productive rearrangements either about 87% or about 30% of the time, which broadly matched IMGT annotations. A group of highly shared sequence variants was considered likely to be a technical artifact of the sequencing pipeline. The classifier was reported to diagnose cytomegalovirus status with high specificity and sensitivity in both the original and validation cohorts. Assigning TCR associations to individual alleles was difficult when HLA alleles, especially DR and DQ, strongly co-occurred. Because counts were too low, seventeen rarely observed V segments, including chromosome 9 orphons, were excluded from the earlier analysis of several hundred of the donors. In a later analysis, HLA-associated TCR beta chains showed more clonal expansion and lower generation probabilities than non-associated chains that were equally common. Most CMV-associated TCR beta chains appeared to be HLA-restricted in a later analysis, and the HLA associations seemed to be driven largely by CMV exposure.

Input material: PBMCs. This sequence originates from a girl aged 10 to 17 in good health and CMV-seronegative.

The bases are TGTGCCAGACCCCAGGGGTGGCCGGACAGGGGGGGAGAGACCCAGTACTTC. It encodes CARPQGWPDRGGETQYF. The sequence joins TRBV27 to TRBJ2-5; TRBD1 agrees with 10 junctional bases. The germline V end is reduced by 9 bases and the J end by 4 bases; junction bases left unmatched: 17. The CDR3 sequence holds 17 residues, the cysteine and phenylalanine included. The only DNA kept is the CDR3, 51 bases in frame from the first base. According to the germline V gene (reference sequence), CDR1 reads MNHEY and CDR2 reads SMNVEV.